The 20 T cell receptor beta chains below all came from one sample that was sequenced in a study of tumor-infiltrating lymphocytes in primary liver carcinoma. Both RNA and DNA were isolated together from around 18-30 mg of bulk tissue that had not been sorted. From around 0.5 ug total RNA, TCR beta cDNA was generated with a primer in the constant region. ARM-PCR, slightly modified, supplied the TCR beta libraries through three nested multiplex PCR rounds. The first two PCR rounds, around 10 cycles each, used TRBV1-TRBV30 forward primers and a C-beta reverse primer. Each CDR3 protein gets one entry after TCRdb re-called the multiplex PCR reads with MiXCR. This sample yields roughly 70,000 distinct CDR3 sequences, of which over 60% are seen a single time; under 45% belongs to the top ten. The sequencing input was liver tumor tissue from sampling region 4. The subset was: tumor region T4, right-lateral pole. The receptors stem from a man aged 40-49 years with primary liver carcinoma and hepatitis B virus infection.

In the case of this clonotype: A much larger clone lies a single base off, so this may be a read error. The chain uses TRBV14 and TRBJ1-2; D not resolved. The CDR3 is 13 residues long. The germline V gene has CDR1 SGHDN and CDR2 FVKESK. Trimming stripped 4 bases from V and 4 bases from J, with 10 bases between. The CDR3 region is CASSPGWGYGYTF. CDR3 DNA: TGTGCCAGCAGCCCCGGGTGGGGCTATGGCTACACCTTC.

A remark on this clonotype: A much larger clone is a single base away; this may be a read error. The chain couples TRBV28 to TRBJ2-2; 8 bases fit TRBD1. The CDR3 consists of 15 residues. Germline V CDR1 and CDR2: MDHEN, SYDVKM. The CDR3 loop is CASRTGQGDTGELLF. Written as DNA, the CDR3 is TGTGCCAGCAGGACCGGACAGGGCGACACCGGGGAGCTGCTTTTT. The full variable domain, completed using reference TRBV28 and TRBJ2-2, is DVKVTQSSRYLVKRTGEKVFLECVQDMDHENMFWYRQDPGLGLRLIYFSYDVKMKEKGDIPEGYSVSREKKERFSLILESASTNQTSMYLCASRTGQGDTGELLFGEGSRLTVL.

As concerns this clonotype: The CDR3 does not end in the conserved phenylalanine or tryptophan, so this is likely a read error. The rearrangement joins TRBV10-3 to TRBJ2-2; D is unresolved. The CDR3 covers 15 residues. Germline assignment: CDR1 ENHRY and CDR2 SYGVKD. V lost 0 bases and J lost 5, with 10 bases in between. The CDR3 loop is CAISESAEETGELFL. The CDR3 nucleotides are TGTGCCATCAGTGAGTCGGCCGAGGAAACCGGGGAGCTGTTTCTT.

This clonotype was observed a handful of times. Possible read error: a much larger clone is one base away. The CDR3 end shows no conserved phenylalanine or tryptophan, and so a read error is likely. The V call is TRBV11-1, the J call TRBJ2-5; TRBD2 is a possible D gene (5 bases). The germline V and J ends were trimmed by 2 bases and 9 bases, with 10 bases remaining between them. CDR3 size: 12 residues. Per germline, CDR1 SGHAT and CDR2 FQDESV (reference sequence). This CDR3 is CASSLRGKAQYL. The CDR3 nucleotides read TGTGCCAGCAGCTTAAGAGGGAAGGCCCAGTACTTA.

The chain carries TRBV7-9 and TRBJ1-2, with 9 bases aligning to TRBD1. CDR3 size: 14 residues. The ends lost 10 bases at V and 6 bases at J; junction bases unmatched: 12. The germline V gene has CDR1 SEHNR and CDR2 FQNEAQ (reference sequence). The CDR3: CANRWDRVFHGYTF. In DNA form, the CDR3 reads TGTGCCAACAGATGGGACAGGGTGTTTCATGGCTACACCTTC.

This clonotype was seen only a few times. The rearrangement uses TRBV6-2 or TRBV6-3 and TRBJ2-3, with TRBD2 matching over 7 bases. Germline CDR1 and CDR2: MNHEY and SVGEGT. The J segment lost 4 bases and the V segment lost 6 bases, leaving 13 bases of the junction unmatched. The length of the CDR3 is 16 residues. As DNA, the CDR3 is TGTGCCAGCAGCCAACCCCGAGCGGGGAGCGCAGATACGCAGTATTTT. Protein: CASSQPRAGSADTQYF.

As concerns this clonotype: Compared with germline, one end of the junction differs, possibly owing to a read error. V is TRBV12-3 or TRBV12-4 and J is TRBJ1-5, with 8 bases identical to TRBD1. The CDR3 sequence is 14 residues long. The CDR3 region has the DNA TGTGCCAGCAGTAGGACAGGGAGGAATCAGCCCCAGCATTTC. Encoded protein: CASSRTGRNQPQHF.

This clonotype showed up just a few times. With a much larger clone just one base away, this may be a read error. The gene calls are TRBV5-6 and TRBJ2-1; a possible D gene is TRBD1 (6 bases). Germline loops: CDR1 SGHDT, CDR2 YYEEEE. V gave up 0 bases and J gave up 0 bases, with 13 bases separating them. The CDR3 spans 17 residues. For the CDR3, the DNA is TGTGCCAGCAGCTTGGTCGGACAGACGAGCTCCTACAATGAGCAGTTCTTC. This gives the protein CASSLVGQTSSYNEQFF.

Points on this clonotype: The junction does not match germline at one end; this may be a read error. This chain connects TRBV7-9 to TRBJ2-1, with D possibly being TRBD1 (6 bases). The length of the CDR3 is 17 residues. From germline, CDR1 is SEHNR and CDR2 FQNEAQ (reference sequence). CDR3 DNA sequence: TGTGCCAGCAGCTTACCTTATCAGGGGCCTAAAGCAAATGAGCAATTCTTC. Translation gives CASSLPYQGPKANEQFF.

On this clonotype itself: Its ends do not fully match the called genes, so a read error is possible. The chain combines TRBV4-1 with TRBJ2-1, with D possibly being TRBD1 (6 bases). Germline V gives CDR1 MGHRA, CDR2 YSYEKL. The CDR3 covers 21 residues. CDR3 loop: CASSQGTQGQGFFIPTDEQLF. CDR3 nucleotide sequence: TGCGCCAGCAGCCAAGGTACGCAGGGGCAGGGGTTTTTCATCCCCACGGATGAGCAGCTCTTC.

This clonotype was seen a few times. This chain uses TRBV6-1 with TRBJ2-1; TRBD2 agrees at 13 bases. Per the germline V gene, CDR1 is MNHNS and CDR2 is SASEGT. Trimming cost V 0 bases and J 5 bases; bases outside gene matches: 7. This CDR3 spans 18 amino acids. The CDR3 is CASSEAKFGLAGDNEQFF. The CDR3 DNA follows: TGTGCCAGCAGTGAAGCCAAGTTCGGACTAGCGGGGGACAATGAGCAGTTCTTC.

Remarks on this clonotype: The junction and the germline gene differ at one end; a read error may be behind it. The chain is built from TRBV11-2 and TRBJ2-2; possible D gene TRBD2, 6 bases. Germline V gene lookup returns CDR1 SGHAT and CDR2 FQNNGV. The CDR3 is 16 amino acids. CDR3 region: CVSSLQPSWITGGLFF. CDR3 DNA sequence: TGTGTTAGCAGCTTACAGCCTAGCTGGATCACCGGGGGGCTGTTTTTT.

On this clonotype itself: Given a much more abundant clone one base away, this may be a read error. The chain links TRBV10-3 to TRBJ1-2; maybe TRBD1 (5 bases). The CDR3 extends over 13 amino acids. The germline gives CDR1 ENHRY, CDR2 SYGVKD. Trimming took 6 bases from V and 3 from J, leaving 11 bases between them. CDR3 sequence reads: CAIRFDRDYGYTF. Here the CDR3 DNA reads TGTGCCATCAGATTCGACAGAGACTATGGCTACACCTTC.

About this clonotype itself: The junction differs from germline at one of its ends, possibly a read error. V usage is TRBV11-2 and J usage is TRBJ1-2, with 7 positions matching TRBD1. Germline CDR1 reads SGHAT; CDR2 reads FQNNGV. The CDR3 spans 15 residues. In DNA, the CDR3 is TGTACCAGCAGTTTAGGTGGGACAGCCCTAGTAGGCTACACCTTC. Protein product: CTSSLGGTALVGYTF.

Remarks on this clonotype: Lacking the conserved final phenylalanine or tryptophan, this CDR3 likely reflects a read error. The chain couples TRBV6-1 to TRBJ1-5; TRBD1 might be the D (6 bases). CDR3 size: 15 residues. The V gene's germline CDR1 is MNHNS and CDR2 SASEGT. V was clipped by 4 bases and J by 3 bases, with 13 bases between them. The CDR3 reads CASSVTGTFNQPQHS. CDR3 in DNA: TGTGCCAGCAGTGTCACAGGGACCTTCAATCAGCCCCAGCATTCT.

This chain joins TRBV6-2 or TRBV6-3 and TRBJ2-2; TRBD2 matches at 7 bases. The CDR3 is made up of 16 amino acids. Germline loops: CDR1 MNHEY, CDR2 SVGEGT. The ends lost 9 bases at V and 9 bases at J; junction bases unmatched: 19. In DNA, the CDR3 is TGTGCCAGAAGACCCGGGACTATTTCGGTGGCCAGGGAGCTGTTTTTT. This codes for CARRPGTISVARELFF.

Notes on this clonotype: The junction and the germline gene differ at one end; a read error may be behind it. CDR3 coding DNA: TGCCCCAGCAGAGACGTCCGCTCCTCTGGAAACACCATATACTTT. This sequence encodes CPSRDVRSSGNTIYF. The rearrangement links TRBV5-1 to TRBJ1-3, with unresolved D. The CDR3 sequence is 15 residues long. Germline assignment: CDR1 SGHRS and CDR2 YFSETQ.

This clonotype was seen ten or more times. The junction does not match germline at one end; this may be a read error. This sequence joins TRBV4-3 and TRBJ2-2; 8 nucleotides line up with TRBD1. This CDR3 is built from 15 residues. From germline, CDR1 is LGHNA and CDR2 YSLEER. The CDR3 DNA reads TGTGCCAGCAGCCAAGCGACAGGGGACACCGGGGAGCTGTTTTTT. As protein: CASSQATGDTGELFF.

The V and J genes are TRBV6-5 and TRBJ2-1; 7 nucleotides match TRBD2. The V and J ends lost 8 bases and 10 bases, in that order; junction bases with no gene match: 17. The germline V gene encodes CDR1 MNHEY and CDR2 SVGAGI. The CDR3 is made up of 15 amino acids. DNA for the CDR3: TGTGCCAGCGCCATCGGGAGGCTTGGAGGCAACGAGCAGTTCTTC. This translates into CASAIGRLGGNEQFF.

Turning to this clonotype: The junction and the germline gene differ at one end; a read error may be behind it. The V call is TRBV6-5, the J call TRBJ2-7; 7 bases match TRBD1. The CDR3 is 16 amino acids. Germline V gene sequence: CDR1 MNHEY, CDR2 SVGAGI. The CDR3 loop is CVSRLGQAAFLYEQYF. The CDR3 DNA follows: TGTGTCAGCAGGCTCGGACAGGCAGCATTCCTTTACGAGCAGTACTTC.